The present T cell receptor beta chain was sequenced within a study of T cell responses to AZD1222 COVID-19 vaccine. Overall study findings and caveats: Unmutated variant regions reportedly attract nearly half of all spike-specific TCRs. Baseline serology detected seropositivity in only 5 to 7 AZD1222 recipients. After two AZD1222 doses, spike-specific TCR breadth and depth rose versus day 0.

Produced via immunoSEQ multiplex PCR; TCRdb's table is partial and in-frame only. Here the sample spans 70,000 to 95,000 clones, around 90% being singletons. Recipients boosted at about 4 weeks or about 12 weeks are pooled. Concerning this clone: Antigen: not known.

Material: peripheral blood, obtained 28 days after the second AZD1222 dose. The sequence was obtained from an adult who received the AZD1222 COVID-19 vaccine.

CDR3 DNA: TGCGCCAGCAGCTTGGCAACAGGGGCGAACACCGGGGAGCTGTTTTTT. Amino acids: CASSLATGANTGELFF. V and J are TRBV5-1 and TRBJ2-2; 7 bases match TRBD1. This CDR3 is built from 16 residues. V lost 0 bases, J lost 0 bases, and 2 bases stayed unmatched. Germline CDR1 SGHRS, CDR2 YFSETQ.